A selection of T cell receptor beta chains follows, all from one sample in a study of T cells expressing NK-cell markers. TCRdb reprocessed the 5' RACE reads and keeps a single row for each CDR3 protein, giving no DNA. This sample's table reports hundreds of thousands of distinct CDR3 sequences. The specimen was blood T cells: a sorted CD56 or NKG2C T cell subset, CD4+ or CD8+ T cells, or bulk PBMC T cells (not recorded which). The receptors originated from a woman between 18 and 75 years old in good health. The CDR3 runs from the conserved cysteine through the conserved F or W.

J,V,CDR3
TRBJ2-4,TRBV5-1,CASSLTTGQTKNIQYF
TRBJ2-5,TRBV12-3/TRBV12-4,CASNSWALGETQYF
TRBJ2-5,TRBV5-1,CASSPRQGGETQYF
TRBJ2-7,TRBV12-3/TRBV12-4,CASSRTGFEQYF
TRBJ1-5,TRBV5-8,CASSLRGGQSNQPQHF
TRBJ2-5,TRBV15,CATSRDYKETQYF
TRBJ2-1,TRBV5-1,CASSSGRDNEQFF
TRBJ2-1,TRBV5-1,CASSYIQSSSYNEQFF
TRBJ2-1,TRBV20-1,CSAFKAGTDEQFF
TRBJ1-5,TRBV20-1,CSARDGGQGAYQPQHF
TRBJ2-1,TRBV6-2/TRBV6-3,CASRPGHGLAGDNEQFF
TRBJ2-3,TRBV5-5,CASTDETGFRTDTQYF
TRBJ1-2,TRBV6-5,CASSYGTGSGYTF
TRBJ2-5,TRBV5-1,CASSLGQGFMETQYF
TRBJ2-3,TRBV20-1,CSARVRPGSADTQYF
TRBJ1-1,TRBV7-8,CASSLARFNTEAFF
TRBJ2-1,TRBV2,CASEAGVSYNEQFF
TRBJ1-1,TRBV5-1,CASSFETGQGYAEAFF
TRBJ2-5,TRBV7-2,CASSSQQRGGQTQYF
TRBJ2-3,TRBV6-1,CASDRGPSTDTQYF
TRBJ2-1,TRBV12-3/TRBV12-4,CASREGVYNEQFF
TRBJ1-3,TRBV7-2,CASSLGPSSGNTIYF
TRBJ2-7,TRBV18,CASSSRTGSRLSYEQYF
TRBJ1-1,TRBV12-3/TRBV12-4,CASRLAVTEAFF
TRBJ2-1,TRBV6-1,CASRDLPRIAYNEQFF
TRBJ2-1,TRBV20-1,CSAIRDRGYDEQFF
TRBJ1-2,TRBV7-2,CASSLEVNRANYGYTF
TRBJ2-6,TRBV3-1,CASSPGTGVSGANVLTF
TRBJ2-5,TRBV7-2,CASSLAGGRLQETQYF
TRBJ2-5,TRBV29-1,CSVEDVASMRETQYF
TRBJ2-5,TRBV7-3,CASSLTQGTQETQYF
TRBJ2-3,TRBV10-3,CAISQVVPTDTQYF
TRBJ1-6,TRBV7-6,CASSLEKDRTYSPLHF
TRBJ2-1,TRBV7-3,CASSSRGPYNEQFF
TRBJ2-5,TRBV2,CASSKGRQGETQYF
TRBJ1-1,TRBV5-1,CASSLLQGFTEAFF
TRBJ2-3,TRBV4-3,CASSQDFGTDTQYF
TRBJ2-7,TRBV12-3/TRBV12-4,CASSFELAGVDEQYF
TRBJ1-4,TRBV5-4,CASSKGSTNEKLFF
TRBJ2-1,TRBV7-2,CASSPGGRAGNEQFF
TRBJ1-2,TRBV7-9,CASSLAAGSGYYGYTF
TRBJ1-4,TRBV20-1,CSASFPSYNEKLFF
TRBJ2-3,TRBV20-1,CSARDKGQQYF
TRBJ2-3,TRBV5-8,CASTLGRTDTQYF
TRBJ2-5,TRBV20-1,CSARGSRKETQYF
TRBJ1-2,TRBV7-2,CASSLGIYLGYTF
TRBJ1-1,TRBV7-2,CASSLFFPGTEAFF
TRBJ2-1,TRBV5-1,CASSLAAGGAYNEQFF
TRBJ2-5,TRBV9,CASSVGVRGQGETQYF
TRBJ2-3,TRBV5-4,CASSLGGAYTQYF
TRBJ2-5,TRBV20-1,CSVRETQETQYF
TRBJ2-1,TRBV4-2,CASSQGGRARGNEQFF
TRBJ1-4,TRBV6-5,CASSYPHTGGEKLFF